Many counts were recorded for the clone carrying this TCR beta chain. The antigen remains unidentified. Unique molecular identifiers were incorporated into the prepared TCRbeta library. One entry per CDR3 protein, called by TCRdb with MiXCR from the PCR reads. Seen here are roughly 120,000 distinct CDR3 sequences, under 25% observed once, and the top ten hold 10%. The CDR3 has 13 amino acids. Trimming cost V 6 bases and J 0 bases, with 12 bases left between them. The germline CDR1 and CDR2 sequences are DFQATT and SNEGSKA (reference sequence). This record comes from a study of T-cell reconstitution after alpha-beta-depleted transplantation in children. Study-wide findings and caveats: About two months after transplant, alpha-beta T cells reportedly came from several hundred expanded graft clones. Newly produced T cells mostly provided counts and TCRbeta diversity after one year, as hyperexpanded clones declined.

This TCR derives from a male patient between 2 and 10 years old who had a stem cell transplant for chronic granulomatous disease, so the T cells may come from the graft donor. The chain employs TRBV20-1 and TRBJ2-7; tentative D call: TRBD2 (6 bases). Material: PBMCs, mostly from graft donor cells, obtained 180 days after TCRalphabeta/CD19-depleted stem cell transplant. The CDR3 is CSARDSLSYEQYF. Written as DNA, the CDR3 is TGCAGTGCCCGGGACTCGCTCTCCTACGAGCAGTACTTC.